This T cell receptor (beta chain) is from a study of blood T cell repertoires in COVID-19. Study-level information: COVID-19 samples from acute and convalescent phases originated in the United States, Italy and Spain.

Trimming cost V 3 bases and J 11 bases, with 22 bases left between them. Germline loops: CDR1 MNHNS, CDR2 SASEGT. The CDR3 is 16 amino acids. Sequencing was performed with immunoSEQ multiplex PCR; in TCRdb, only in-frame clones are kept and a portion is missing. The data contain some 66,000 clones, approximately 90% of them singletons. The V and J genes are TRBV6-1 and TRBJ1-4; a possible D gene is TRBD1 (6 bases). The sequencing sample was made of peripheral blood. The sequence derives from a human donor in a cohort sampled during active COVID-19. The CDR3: CASSELTDTGYWKLFF. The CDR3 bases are TGTGCCAGCAGTGAGTTAACTGACACAGGGTACTGGAAACTGTTTTTT.